This TCR beta chain was retrieved from a study of T cell responses to AZD1222 COVID-19 vaccine. Study outcomes and limitations: As reported, nearly half of all spike-specific TCRs target variant regions that are unmutated. White British people made up most donors, females outnumbered males, and clonal diversity was possibly underestimated.

For this clone: Its antigen is still unknown.

This CDR3 contains 18 residues. V was clipped by 1 base and J by 1 base, with 17 bases between them. Germline CDR1 and CDR2: LGHDT and YNNKEL (reference sequence). Clones were sequenced by immunoSEQ multiplex PCR, and TCRdb holds only the in-frame ones, with some missing. The sample lists some 97,000 clones, approximately 90% occurring once. This TCR derives from an adult in good health. V is TRBV3-1 (or the pseudogene TRBV3-2) and J is TRBJ1-5; D is unclear. Sequencing was performed on peripheral blood, taken on day 0 of AZD1222 vaccination. CDR3 amino acids: CASSQGATAHPSNQPQHF. DNA for the CDR3: TGTGCCAGCAGCCAAGGTGCCACCGCTCACCCCAGCAATCAGCCCCAGCATTTT.